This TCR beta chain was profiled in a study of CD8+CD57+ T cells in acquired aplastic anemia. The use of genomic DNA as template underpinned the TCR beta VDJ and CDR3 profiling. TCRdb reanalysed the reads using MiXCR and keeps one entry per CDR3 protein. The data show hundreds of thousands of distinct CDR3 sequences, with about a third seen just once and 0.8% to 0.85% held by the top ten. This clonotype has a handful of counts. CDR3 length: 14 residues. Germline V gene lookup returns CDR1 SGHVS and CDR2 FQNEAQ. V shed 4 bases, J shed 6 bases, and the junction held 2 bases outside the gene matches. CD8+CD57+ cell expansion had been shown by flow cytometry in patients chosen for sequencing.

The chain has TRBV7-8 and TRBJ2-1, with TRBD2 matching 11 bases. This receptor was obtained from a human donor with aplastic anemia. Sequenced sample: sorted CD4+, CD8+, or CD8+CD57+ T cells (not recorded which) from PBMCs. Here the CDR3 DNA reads TGTGCCAGCAGCTGGCTAGCGGGGGGCAATGAGCAGTTCTTC. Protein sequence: CASSWLAGGNEQFF. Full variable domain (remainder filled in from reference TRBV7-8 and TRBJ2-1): GAGVSQSPRYKVAKRGQDVALRCDPISGHVSLFWYQQALGQGPEFLTYFQNEAQLDKSGLPSDRFFAERPEGSVSTLKIQRTQQEDSAVYLCASSWLAGGNEQFFGPGTRLTVL.